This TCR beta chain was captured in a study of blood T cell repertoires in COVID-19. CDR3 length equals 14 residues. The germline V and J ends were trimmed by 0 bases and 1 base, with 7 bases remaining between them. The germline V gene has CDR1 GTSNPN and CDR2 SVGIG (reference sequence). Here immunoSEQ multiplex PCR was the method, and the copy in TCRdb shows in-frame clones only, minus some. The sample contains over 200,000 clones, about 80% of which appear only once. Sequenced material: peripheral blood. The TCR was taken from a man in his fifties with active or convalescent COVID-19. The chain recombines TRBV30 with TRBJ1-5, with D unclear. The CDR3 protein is CAWSVLNSNQPQHF. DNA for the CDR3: TGTGCCTGGAGTGTACTCAACAGCAATCAGCCCCAGCATTTT.